This TCR beta chain is drawn from a study of T cells expressing NK-cell markers. The overall study: It was from sorted CD3+CD56+NKG2C+, CD3+CD56+NKG2C- and CD3+CD56-NKG2C+ T cells that TCR beta repertoires came.

Comment on this clonotype: Its antigen is unknown.

This CDR3 spans 13 amino acids. Germline lookup yields CDR1 SQVTM and CDR2 ANQGSEA. Broader study findings: A handful of donors showed these clonotypes also leading the CD3+CD56-NKG2C+ fraction. Dominant NKG2C+ clonotypes were found to form about 1.0-7.5% of CD8+ T cells in over five donors.

TCRdb reprocessed the 5' RACE reads, keeping one entry per CDR3 protein, no DNA. The data include about 150,000 distinct CDR3 sequences; the top ten clones carry around 20%. The sequencing sample was made of blood T cells: a sorted CD56 or NKG2C T cell subset, CD4+ or CD8+ T cells, or bulk PBMC T cells (not recorded which). This chain connects TRBV29-1 to TRBJ2-7; with no DNA, the TCRdb D assignment of TRBD1 cannot be verified. The receptor was isolated from a man aged 18-75 years in good health. CDR3 amino acids: CSVPTGSGYEQYF.